Each of the 6 T cell receptor beta chains below was sequenced from the same sample in a study of beta chain features in type 1 diabetes. Expressed TCRB transcripts were sequenced because the isolated RNA had all been reverse transcribed beforehand. Produced via immunoSEQ multiplex PCR; TCRdb's table is partial and in-frame only. The data hold about 930,000 clones, with 15% to 20% observed a single time. The sequenced sample consisted of naive CD4+ T cells from blood. Every receptor here comes from a woman aged 18-29 years in good health.

The chain combines TRBV7-9 with TRBJ1-2, with TRBD1 as a possible D gene (5 bases). Trimming pared 5 bases from V and 9 bases from J, leaving 16 bases between. CDR3 length equals 13 residues. The germline CDR1 and CDR2 sequences are SEHNR and FQNEAQ (reference sequence). The CDR3 nucleotides read TGTGCCAGCAGCAGGGACTCAAGGAGGAGCTACACCTTC. This encodes CASSRDSRRSYTF.

The chain combines TRBV27 with TRBJ2-6; D is undetermined. V was trimmed by 6 bases and J by 0 bases, leaving 15 bases between them. Germline V lookup: CDR1 MNHEY, CDR2 SMNVEV (reference sequence). The CDR3 is made up of 17 amino acids. CDR3 amino acids: CASSPRATASGANVLTF. In nucleotides, the CDR3 is TGTGCCAGCAGCCCAAGGGCAACGGCCTCTGGGGCCAACGTCCTGACTTTC.

In its sample, this clone was seen a few times. The J gene is TRBJ2-3, the V gene TRBV10-1; 9 bases are shared with TRBD2. This CDR3 spans 16 amino acids. Germline V CDR1 and CDR2: WNHNN, SYGVQD (reference sequence). V lost 3 bases, J lost 0 bases, and 4 bases stayed unmatched. CDR3 region: CASSDHTSGSTDTQYF. CDR3 nucleotides: TGCGCCAGCAGTGACCATACTAGCGGGAGCACAGATACGCAGTATTTT.

This clone occurred a few times. CDR3 DNA sequence: TGTGCCAGCAGTCCCGGGCTCTCAGATACGCAGTATTTT. This sequence encodes CASSPGLSDTQYF. The rearrangement links TRBV6-5 to TRBJ2-3; D is unclear. This CDR3 spans 13 amino acids. The V end lost 5 bases, the J end lost 4 bases, and 10 bases lay between the germline ends. The V gene's germline CDR1 is MNHEY and CDR2 SVGAGI.

This clone has a handful of counts. The rearrangement uses TRBV7-2 and TRBJ2-3; 11 nucleotides line up with TRBD2. The CDR3 runs to 19 residues. Germline V gene sequence: CDR1 SGHTA, CDR2 FQGNSA. Unmatched junction bases numbered 14, after V lost 0 bases and J lost 6 bases. The CDR3 loop reads CASSLAYTSGRGRWDTQYF. The CDR3 DNA reads TGTGCCAGCAGCTTAGCATATACTAGCGGGAGAGGTCGGTGGGATACGCAGTATTTT.

This clone was seen a few times. V usage is TRBV4-3 and J usage is TRBJ2-6; possible D gene TRBD2, 6 bases. This CDR3 has 21 residues. Looked up from germline, CDR1 is LGHNA and CDR2 is YSLEER. V lost 0 bases and J 0 bases, leaving 21 bases between the germline ends. This CDR3 is CASSQEGHRSLASSGANVLTF. As DNA, the CDR3 is TGCGCCAGCAGCCAAGAGGGTCATAGGAGTCTAGCGAGCTCTGGGGCCAACGTCCTGACTTTC.